What follows are 8 T cell receptor beta chains derived from one specimen sequenced in a study of PD-1 blockade in mismatch repair-deficient tumors. Here immunoSEQ multiplex PCR was the method, and the copy in TCRdb shows in-frame clones only, minus some. This sample has some 120,000 clones, with roughly 86% found just once. Material: peripheral blood, obtained 44 weeks after starting pembrolizumab. The receptor set was obtained from an adult with mismatch repair-deficient cancer.

This clone has just a few counts. J is TRBJ2-1 and V is TRBV5-1, with 15 bases lining up with TRBD2. V lost 3 bases and J lost 10; bases outside the gene matches: 5. CDR1 is SGHRS and CDR2 is YFSETQ in the germline V gene. The CDR3 is 15 residues long. CDR3 region: CASSSGGLAGGEQFF. The CDR3 DNA follows: TGCGCCAGCAGCTCGGGGGGACTAGCGGGAGGCGAGCAGTTCTTC.

This chain uses TRBV29-1 with TRBJ2-2; weak D call: TRBD2 (5 bases). Germline V gene data show CDR1 as SQVTM and CDR2 as ANQGSEA. Trimming cost V 4 bases and J 0 bases, with 9 bases left between them. The CDR3 totals 14 residues. The chain's CDR3 is CSVVEGSNTGELFF. CDR3 bases: TGCAGCGTTGTTGAGGGATCGAACACCGGGGAGCTGTTTTTT.

The rearrangement joins TRBV11-2 to TRBJ2-3; 8 bases agree with TRBD2. The CDR3 spans 16 residues. V trimming: 1 base; J trimming: 4 bases; junction bases outside the gene matches: 7. Germline V CDR1 and CDR2: SGHAT, FQNNGV. As DNA, the CDR3 is TGTGCCAGCAGCTTAGGACTAGCGCTGGCCTCAGATACGCAGTATTTT. It yields the protein CASSLGLALASDTQYF.

The chain has TRBV18 and TRBJ2-1; no reliable D call. The CDR3 contains 14 residues. The V gene lost 2 bases and the J gene lost 8 bases, with 13 bases spanning the gap. Germline CDR1 is KGHSH and CDR2 is LQKENI. CDR3 sequence (DNA): TGTGCCAGCTCACCATCTTTCAGAGGAGATGAGCAGTTCTTC. Protein product: CASSPSFRGDEQFF. Drawing the rest from reference TRBV18 and TRBJ2-1, the complete variable domain is NAGVMQNPRHLVRRRGQEARLRCSPMKGHSHVYWYRQLPEEGLKFMVYLQKENIIDESGMPKERFSAEFPKEGPSILRIQQVVRGDSAAYFCASSPSFRGDEQFFGPGTRLTVL.

The V call is TRBV27, the J call TRBJ2-7, with 9 bases aligning to TRBD1. The junction had 8 bases not matched to a gene; V was cut back by 5 bases and J by 6 bases. Germline CDR1 MNHEY, CDR2 SMNVEV (reference sequence). The CDR3 is made up of 14 amino acids. The CDR3, as DNA: TGTGCCAGCAGTGAGGGACAGGGATACCGCGAGCAGTACTTC. It translates to CASSEGQGYREQYF.

The rearrangement links TRBV7-9 to TRBJ2-1; no clear D. Trimming removed 5 bases at V and 8 bases at J, with 10 bases between. Germline V gene data show CDR1 as SEHNR and CDR2 as FQNEAQ (reference sequence). The CDR3 has 12 amino acids. The CDR3: CASSGTGDEQFF. DNA for the CDR3: TGTGCCAGCAGCGGAACGGGTGATGAGCAGTTCTTC.

J is TRBJ1-2 and V is TRBV2; D ambiguous. This CDR3 spans 14 amino acids. Trimming cost V 3 bases and J 4 bases, with 12 bases left between them. Germline V gene sequence: CDR1 SNHLY, CDR2 FYNNEI. For the CDR3, the DNA is TGTGCCAGCAGTGAGGGCCGAGGGCTCTATGGCTACACCTTC. It specifies CASSEGRGLYGYTF. Full variable domain (rest looked up from reference TRBV2 and TRBJ1-2): EPEVTQTPSHQVTQMGQEVILRCVPISNHLYFYWYRQILGQKVEFLVSFYNNEISEKSEIFDDQFSVERPDGSNFTLKIRSTKLEDSAMYFCASSEGRGLYGYTFGSGTRLTVV.

This chain links TRBV5-6 with TRBJ2-3; no firm D call. CDR3 length: 15 amino acids. The germline V and J ends were trimmed by 2 bases and 2 bases, with 12 bases remaining between them. The germline CDR1 and CDR2 sequences are SGHDT and YYEEEE. CDR3 region: CASSLDARSTDTQYF. The CDR3 DNA reads as TGTGCCAGCAGCTTAGACGCTAGGTCCACAGATACGCAGTATTTT.